The present TCR beta chain was sequenced within a study of blood T cell repertoires in COVID-19. On the study more broadly: The United States, Italy and Spain supplied acute and convalescent COVID-19 samples.

Per the original methods: Amplification of reference gene primers was used by the study to estimate nucleated cell counts. Profiled with immunoSEQ multiplex PCR; TCRdb holds only in-frame clones, not every one. That table gives V, J and clone size, and the DNA gave D and trimming. The sample yields about 310,000 clones, roughly 86% seen once. The cohort comprised adults aged 18 to 89 years residing in under 25 US areas. Symptom resolution, clearance, or two negative PCRs marked donors in Cohort 3 as recovered. The TCR sequence derives from a woman aged 25 to 45 who had recovered from COVID-19. The sequenced sample consisted of PBMCs or T cells enriched from blood (not recorded which).

CDR3 DNA: TGTGCTAGTGGCGGACCGGGACAGGGAAACAATGAGCAGTTCTTC. Translated, it gives CASGGPGQGNNEQFF. The chain is built from TRBV12-5 and TRBJ2-1; 9 nucleotides align to TRBD1. CDR3 length: 15 amino acids. Germline-derived CDR1 and CDR2 are LGHNT and FRNRAP. The junction had 8 bases not matched to a gene; V was cut back by 6 bases and J by 5 bases.